A selection of T cell receptor beta chains follows, all from one sample in a study of cytomegalovirus exposure and HLA in healthy donors. Profiling relied on immunoSEQ multiplex PCR, and the TCRdb table lists in-frame clones only, not all of them. Of 150,000 to 200,000 clones in the sample, about 90% are singletons; the top ten hold approximately 0.23%. The sequenced material came from PBMCs. Source of these receptors: a girl younger than two in good health and CMV-seronegative. Both conserved end residues are part of each CDR3. Clone size is shown for a subset of rows, as once, few, many or a class of expanded clone.

TRBJ1-5,.,TRBV6-6,CASSYSGQPQHF
TRBJ1-5,.,TRBV9,CASSAGGYGQPQHF
TRBJ1-5,.,TRBV7-2,CASSLNRGNQPQHF
TRBJ1-5,.,TRBV9,CASSVATGWDRVNQPQHF
TRBJ2-7,once,TRBV11-3,CASSHPGTGTQYF
TRBJ2-1,.,TRBV2,CASSWDRENEQFF
TRBJ1-1,.,TRBV29-1,CSVEGLNTEAFF
TRBJ2-5,.,TRBV10-1,CASSEGGFLQETQYF
TRBJ2-1,.,TRBV4-1,CASSQHGLPRDEQFF
TRBJ2-5,.,TRBV9,CASSPDRGLGETQYF
TRBJ2-1,.,TRBV11-2,CASRSDRALYNEQFF
TRBJ2-3,.,TRBV9,CASSVGASGADTQYF
TRBJ2-2,.,TRBV25-1,CASSELGEIGNGELFF
TRBJ2-2,.,TRBV5-1,CASSLALAGGGNTGELFF
TRBJ1-2,.,TRBV4-1,CASSQDREGGQGGYGYTF
TRBJ2-6,once,TRBV4-3,CASSRKTGSGANVLTF
TRBJ1-2,.,TRBV5-1,CASSRSEPGGQGYTF
TRBJ2-5,.,TRBV7-3,CASSRGTGETQYF
TRBJ2-3,.,TRBV9,CASSPGTSGGARDTQYF
.,.,TRBV9,CASSVALSGSLGEQYF
TRBJ1-1,few,TRBV5-1,CASSLGQGATEAFF
TRBJ1-1,.,TRBV5-4,CASRPGQMNTEAFF
TRBJ1-1,.,TRBV7-9,CASSPTVSNTEAFF
TRBJ2-7,.,TRBV2,CASSGIAFAGPISYEQYF
TRBJ2-3,.,TRBV29-1,CSVEGSGTSGGTDTQYF
TRBJ1-5,.,TRBV4-1,CASSLTGTANNQPQHF